This T cell receptor (beta chain) emerged from a study of shared clonotypes between healthy human individuals. For the study at large: Donor composition was a couple of women and a few men, aged 18 to 49.

The table came from immunoSEQ multiplex PCR; TCRdb's copy has only in-frame clones and leaves some out. The sample includes about 960,000 clones, about three quarters seen only once; the top ten take approximately 1.5%. Germline values: CDR1 SGHRS, CDR2 YFSETQ. Trimming cost V 8 bases and J 6 bases; bases outside gene matches: 2. The CDR3 totals 11 residues. Participating donors were healthy, HIV-negative adults free of recent acute infections or vaccinations. This sequence originates from a man younger than 35 in good health. J is TRBJ2-4 and V is TRBV5-1, with 7 nucleotides matching TRBD1. The specimen was memory CD4+ T cells sorted from blood. Subset meaning: CD45RA-negative fraction. As DNA, the CDR3 is TGCGCCAGTAGGACAGGAAACATTCAGTACTTC. This translates into CASRTGNIQYF. Supplemented by reference TRBV5-1 and TRBJ2-4, the full variable domain reads KAGVTQTPRYLIKTRGQQVTLSCSPISGHRSVSWYQQTPGQGLQFLFEYFSETQRNKGNFPGRFSGRQFSNSRSEMNVSTLELGDSALYLCASRTGNIQYFGAGTRLSVL.